These T cell receptor beta chains were read from a single sample in a study of T cell clusters in autoimmune cytopenias. TCRdb reprocessed the multiplex PCR reads and stores each CDR3 protein as one record, lacking DNA. The sample totals some 8,000 distinct CDR3 sequences. The sample consisted of peripheral blood. The receptors stem from a human donor with an autoimmune cytopenia or autoimmune hepatitis (not recorded which). The CDR3 runs from the conserved cysteine through the conserved F or W. Clone sizes are given selectively: once, few, many, or a class where the clone is expanded.

clone_size: medium-sized
j_call: TRBJ2-5
v_call: TRBV7-6
cdr3_aa: CASSLRGNRLEETQYF

clone_size: .
j_call: TRBJ2-7
v_call: TRBV5-8
cdr3_aa: CAGKRGQGLYEQYF

clone_size: .
j_call: TRBJ1-2
v_call: TRBV6-1
cdr3_aa: CASVAGTHYGYTF

clone_size: medium-sized
j_call: TRBJ2-1
v_call: TRBV6-1
cdr3_aa: CASWVGWNSYNEQFF

clone_size: medium-sized
j_call: TRBJ2-3
v_call: TRBV10-3
cdr3_aa: CAISSRTGSTDTQYF

clone_size: .
j_call: TRBJ2-7
v_call: TRBV6-5
cdr3_aa: CASSYSRGLAGVYEQYF

clone_size: .
j_call: TRBJ1-4
v_call: TRBV5-1
cdr3_aa: CASSSGGPRIEKLFF

clone_size: medium-sized
j_call: TRBJ2-1
v_call: TRBV7-2
cdr3_aa: CASSLDRHNEQFF

clone_size: .
j_call: TRBJ2-2
v_call: TRBV19
cdr3_aa: CASSIDIIGAGELFF

clone_size: .
j_call: TRBJ1-2
v_call: TRBV5-1
cdr3_aa: CASSLASRDGYTF

clone_size: .
j_call: TRBJ2-1
v_call: TRBV5-1
cdr3_aa: CASSLLPGDNEQFF

clone_size: medium-sized
j_call: TRBJ1-1
v_call: TRBV20-1
cdr3_aa: CSANEQPNTEAFF

clone_size: .
j_call: TRBJ2-1
v_call: TRBV18
cdr3_aa: CASGGREYNEQFF

clone_size: .
j_call: TRBJ1-5
v_call: TRBV6-5
cdr3_aa: CASSPTTGGSQPQHF

clone_size: .
j_call: TRBJ1-1
v_call: TRBV5-6
cdr3_aa: CASSFRRTGEAFF

clone_size: .
j_call: TRBJ2-5
v_call: TRBV18
cdr3_aa: CASSPPRKGNQETQYF

clone_size: .
j_call: TRBJ1-1
v_call: TRBV6-1
cdr3_aa: CATKSWENTEAFF

clone_size: .
j_call: TRBJ2-7
v_call: TRBV6-1
cdr3_aa: CASSEVRRGYEQYF

clone_size: medium-sized
j_call: TRBJ2-7
v_call: TRBV20-1
cdr3_aa: CSARWLAGGTSYEQYF

clone_size: .
j_call: TRBJ2-3
v_call: TRBV6-4
cdr3_aa: CASSDSAGRRSDTQYF

clone_size: .
j_call: TRBJ1-1
v_call: TRBV5-1
cdr3_aa: CASSLLVGMNTEAFF

clone_size: .
j_call: TRBJ1-1
v_call: TRBV29-1
cdr3_aa: CSAWQGSTEAFF

clone_size: medium-sized
j_call: TRBJ2-7
v_call: TRBV20-1
cdr3_aa: CSARTSGNSYEQYF

clone_size: .
j_call: TRBJ2-3
v_call: TRBV5-6
cdr3_aa: CASSYRDAPSGADTQYF

clone_size: .
j_call: TRBJ1-1
v_call: TRBV10-2
cdr3_aa: CASNVAENTEAFF

clone_size: .
j_call: TRBJ2-3
v_call: TRBV11-2
cdr3_aa: CASSLSSGAGAVDTQYF

clone_size: .
j_call: TRBJ1-6
v_call: TRBV5-1
cdr3_aa: CASSLEGRESPLHF

clone_size: .
j_call: TRBJ2-1
v_call: TRBV6-1
cdr3_aa: CASRTGSSYNEQFF

clone_size: medium-sized
j_call: TRBJ1-4
v_call: TRBV20-1
cdr3_aa: CSATPIESPNEKLFF

clone_size: .
j_call: TRBJ2-7
v_call: TRBV5-1
cdr3_aa: CASSLGTSFGNEQYF

clone_size: .
j_call: TRBJ2-1
v_call: TRBV10-3
cdr3_aa: CAISARGTGDNEQFF

clone_size: .
j_call: TRBJ1-5
v_call: TRBV4-2
cdr3_aa: CASSLTGGNQPQHF

clone_size: .
j_call: TRBJ1-1
v_call: TRBV6-2/TRBV6-3
cdr3_aa: CASSRWRSEAFF

clone_size: .
j_call: TRBJ1-4
v_call: TRBV5-1
cdr3_aa: CASSLGSTNEKLFF

clone_size: .
j_call: TRBJ2-7
v_call: TRBV5-1
cdr3_aa: CASSLEPHYEQYF

clone_size: .
j_call: TRBJ2-3
v_call: TRBV20-1
cdr3_aa: CSARQGQTSTDTQYF

clone_size: .
j_call: TRBJ1-1
v_call: TRBV6-5
cdr3_aa: CASSISDRAEAFF

clone_size: .
j_call: TRBJ1-3
v_call: TRBV5-6
cdr3_aa: CASSPTPGTASGNTIYF

clone_size: medium-sized
j_call: TRBJ1-4
v_call: TRBV29-1
cdr3_aa: CSASVATNEKLFF

clone_size: medium-sized
j_call: TRBJ2-7
v_call: TRBV30
cdr3_aa: CAFLADSYEQYF

clone_size: .
j_call: TRBJ1-3
v_call: TRBV27
cdr3_aa: CASRPHGGQGSVSGNTIYF

clone_size: .
j_call: TRBJ2-5
v_call: TRBV5-5
cdr3_aa: CASSLETGWWETQYF